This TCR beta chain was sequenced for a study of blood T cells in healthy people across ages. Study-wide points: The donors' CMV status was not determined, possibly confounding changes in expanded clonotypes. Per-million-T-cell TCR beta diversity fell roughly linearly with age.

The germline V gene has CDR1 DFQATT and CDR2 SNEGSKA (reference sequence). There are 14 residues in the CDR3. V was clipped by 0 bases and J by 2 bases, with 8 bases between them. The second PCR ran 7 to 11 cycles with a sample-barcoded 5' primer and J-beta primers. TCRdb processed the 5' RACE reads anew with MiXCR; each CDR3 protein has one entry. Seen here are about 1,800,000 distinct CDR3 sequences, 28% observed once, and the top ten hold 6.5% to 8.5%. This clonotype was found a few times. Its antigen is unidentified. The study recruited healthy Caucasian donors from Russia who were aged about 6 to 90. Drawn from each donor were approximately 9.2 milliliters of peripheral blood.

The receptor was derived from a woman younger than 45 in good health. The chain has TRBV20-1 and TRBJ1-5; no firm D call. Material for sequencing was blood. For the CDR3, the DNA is TGCAGTGCTAGAGATGAGCTAGGCAATCAGCCCCAGCATTTT. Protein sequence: CSARDELGNQPQHF.